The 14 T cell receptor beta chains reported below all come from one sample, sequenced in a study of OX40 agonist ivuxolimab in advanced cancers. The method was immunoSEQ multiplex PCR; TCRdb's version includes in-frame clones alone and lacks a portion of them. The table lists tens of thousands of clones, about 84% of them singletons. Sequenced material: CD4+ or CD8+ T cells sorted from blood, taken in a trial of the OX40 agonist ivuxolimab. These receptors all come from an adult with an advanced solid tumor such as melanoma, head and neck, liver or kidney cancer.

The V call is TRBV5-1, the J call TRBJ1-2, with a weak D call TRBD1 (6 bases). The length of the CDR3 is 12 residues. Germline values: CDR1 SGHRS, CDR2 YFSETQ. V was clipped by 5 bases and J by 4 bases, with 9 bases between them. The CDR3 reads CASSEDSYGYTF. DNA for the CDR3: TGCGCCAGCAGTGAGGACAGCTATGGCTACACCTTC.

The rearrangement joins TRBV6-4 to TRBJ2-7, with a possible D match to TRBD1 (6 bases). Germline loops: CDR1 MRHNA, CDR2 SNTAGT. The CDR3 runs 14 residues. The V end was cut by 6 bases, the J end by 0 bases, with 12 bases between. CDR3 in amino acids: CASSRDIFSYEQYF. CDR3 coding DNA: TGTGCCAGCAGCCGGGACATCTTCTCCTACGAGCAGTACTTC.

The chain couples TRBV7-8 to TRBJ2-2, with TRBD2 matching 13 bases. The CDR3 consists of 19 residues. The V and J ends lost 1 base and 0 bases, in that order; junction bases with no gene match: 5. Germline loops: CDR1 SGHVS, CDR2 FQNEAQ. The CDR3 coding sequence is TGTGCCAGCAGCTTAGAGACTAGCGGGAGGAGAACGAACACCGGGGAGCTGTTTTTT. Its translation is CASSLETSGRRTNTGELFF.

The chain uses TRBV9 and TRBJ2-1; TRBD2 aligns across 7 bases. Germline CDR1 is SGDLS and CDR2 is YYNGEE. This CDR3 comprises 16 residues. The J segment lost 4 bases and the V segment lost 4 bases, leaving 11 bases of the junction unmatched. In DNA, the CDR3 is TGTGCCAGCAGCCTTCGCGCTAGCGGACTATACAATGAGCAGTTCTTC. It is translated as CASSLRASGLYNEQFF.

The CDR3 spells CASISGANEQFF. For the CDR3, the DNA is TGTGCCAGCATCTCAGGGGCGAATGAGCAGTTCTTC. The chain links TRBV2 to TRBJ2-1; D possibly corresponds to TRBD1 (6 bases). Germline assignment: CDR1 SNHLY and CDR2 FYNNEI. V was trimmed by 7 bases and J by 7 bases, leaving 11 bases between them. The CDR3 is 12 residues long.

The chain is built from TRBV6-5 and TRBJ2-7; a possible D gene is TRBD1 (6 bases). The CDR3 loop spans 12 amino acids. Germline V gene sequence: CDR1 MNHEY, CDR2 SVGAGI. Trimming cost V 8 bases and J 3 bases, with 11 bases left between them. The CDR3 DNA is TGTGCCAGCTGGACAGCGAGCTACGAGCAGTACTTC. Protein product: CASWTASYEQYF.

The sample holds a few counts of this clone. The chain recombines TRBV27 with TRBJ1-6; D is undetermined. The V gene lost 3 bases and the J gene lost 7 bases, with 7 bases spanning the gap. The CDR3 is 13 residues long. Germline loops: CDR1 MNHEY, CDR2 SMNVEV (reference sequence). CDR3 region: CASSFTDNSPLHF. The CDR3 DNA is TGTGCCAGCAGTTTTACAGACAATTCACCCCTCCACTTT.

CDR3 DNA: TGTGCCAGCAGTGCAGCGAGGGGGCGGGTCGGCCAAGAGACCCAGTACTTC. It encodes CASSAARGRVGQETQYF. The genes are TRBV25-1 and TRBJ2-5, with 7 positions matching TRBD1. This CDR3 spans 17 amino acids. V dropped 4 bases and J dropped 1; count of bases not matched to a gene: 12. Germline CDR1 MGHDK, CDR2 SYGVNS.

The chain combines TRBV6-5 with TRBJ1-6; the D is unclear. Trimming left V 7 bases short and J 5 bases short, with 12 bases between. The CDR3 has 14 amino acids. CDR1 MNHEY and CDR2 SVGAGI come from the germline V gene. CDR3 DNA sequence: TGTGCCAGCACCAAACGTAGGCATAATTCACCCCTCCACTTT. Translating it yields CASTKRRHNSPLHF.

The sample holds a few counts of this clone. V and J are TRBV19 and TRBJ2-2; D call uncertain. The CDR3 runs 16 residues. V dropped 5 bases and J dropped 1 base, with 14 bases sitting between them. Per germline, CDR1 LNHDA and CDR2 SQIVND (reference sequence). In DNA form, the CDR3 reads TGTGCCAGTAGTCCTCAGGCTAGACTGAACACCGGGGAGCTGTTTTTT. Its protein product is CASSPQARLNTGELFF.

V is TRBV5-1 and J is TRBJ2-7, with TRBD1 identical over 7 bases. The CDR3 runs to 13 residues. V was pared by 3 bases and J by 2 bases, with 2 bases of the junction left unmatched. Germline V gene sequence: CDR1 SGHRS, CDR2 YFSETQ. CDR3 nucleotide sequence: TGCGCCAGCAGCTCGGGACAGACCTACGAGCAGTACTTC. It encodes CASSSGQTYEQYF. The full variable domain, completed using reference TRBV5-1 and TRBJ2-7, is KAGVTQTPRYLIKTRGQQVTLSCSPISGHRSVSWYQQTPGQGLQFLFEYFSETQRNKGNFPGRFSGRQFSNSRSEMNVSTLELGDSALYLCASSSGQTYEQYFGPGTRLTVT.

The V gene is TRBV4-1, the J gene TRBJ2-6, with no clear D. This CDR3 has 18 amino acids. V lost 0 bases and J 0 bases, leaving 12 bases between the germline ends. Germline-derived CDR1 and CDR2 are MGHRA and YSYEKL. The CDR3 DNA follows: TGCGCCAGCAGCCAAGAGTTCACTGTGGGCTCTGGGGCCAACGTCCTGACTTTC. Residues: CASSQEFTVGSGANVLTF.

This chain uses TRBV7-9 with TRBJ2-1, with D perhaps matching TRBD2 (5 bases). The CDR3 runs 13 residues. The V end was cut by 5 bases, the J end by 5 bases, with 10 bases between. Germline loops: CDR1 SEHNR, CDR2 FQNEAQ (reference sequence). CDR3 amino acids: CASSEGADNEQFF. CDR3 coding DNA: TGTGCCAGCAGCGAAGGAGCGGACAATGAGCAGTTCTTC.

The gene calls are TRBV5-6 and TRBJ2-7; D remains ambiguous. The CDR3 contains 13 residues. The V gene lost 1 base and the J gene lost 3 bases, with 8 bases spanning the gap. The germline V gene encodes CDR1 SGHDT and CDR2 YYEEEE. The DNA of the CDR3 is TGTGCCAGCAGCTTGTTCGGGTACTACGAGCAGTACTTC. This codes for CASSLFGYYEQYF.